This TCR beta chain was identified during a study of blood T cell repertoires in COVID-19. Study information: Samples taken during acute and convalescent COVID-19 were collected in the United States, Italy and Spain. PBMCs, B-cell-depleted T cells, or T cells provided the cDNA or gDNA that made up the material.

V lost 3 bases and J lost 2, with 23 bases in between. The CDR3 loop spans 18 amino acids. The V gene's germline CDR1 is MGHRA and CDR2 YSYEKL. Under the authors' procedure: Amplifying reference gene primers gave estimates of nucleated cell counts. Method: immunoSEQ multiplex PCR; TCRdb's copy keeps in-frame clones and lacks some. From that table come the V and J calls and clone size; the DNA was used to work out D and trimming. The top ten hold 2% to 2.5% of the sample, which has around 150,000 clones, 75% to 90% seen once. The sequencing sample was made of peripheral blood. The chain has TRBV4-1 and TRBJ2-7; tentative D call: TRBD2 (6 bases). This clonotype was obtained from a middle-aged man with active COVID-19. The CDR3 is CASSHLRGMEGRPYEQYF. CDR3 in DNA: TGCGCCAGCAGCCATCTCCGGGGTATGGAGGGAAGACCCTACGAGCAGTACTTC.